Following are 18 T cell receptor beta chains from one sample sequenced in a study of blood T cells in healthy people across ages. Primed by a sample-barcoded 5' primer and a J-beta primer mix, a second PCR proceeded for about 6 to 12 cycles. TCRdb re-called the 5' RACE reads through MiXCR, storing one row per CDR3 protein. The profile shows hundreds of thousands of distinct CDR3 sequences, around 24% of them singletons. In addition, the sample was reused for a study of T cells of mothers and their children.

Material for sequencing was blood. The receptors come from a boy aged 5 to 17 in good health.

The chain couples TRBV6-5 to TRBJ1-1, with D hard to call. CDR3 size: 14 residues. Germline V gives CDR1 MNHEY, CDR2 SVGAGI. V shed 0 bases and J shed 5 bases, with 10 bases lying between them. The CDR3 sequence is CASSYSVLGTEAFF. The CDR3, as DNA: TGTGCCAGCAGTTACTCGGTGCTCGGGACTGAAGCTTTCTTT.

This clonotype was observed a handful of times. The chain couples TRBV29-1 to TRBJ2-1; 13 bases are a match to TRBD2. The CDR3 totals 16 residues. V gave up 6 bases and J gave up 7 bases; unmatched junction bases: 12. Germline V gives CDR1 SQVTM, CDR2 ANQGSEA. The CDR3 sequence is CSVTQLAGGLINEQFF. CDR3 coding DNA: TGCAGCGTGACCCAACTAGCGGGGGGGCTAATAAATGAGCAGTTCTTC.

This clonotype appeared once. The chain joins TRBV14 to TRBJ2-5; D is possibly TRBD1 or TRBD2 (5 bases each). Germline lookup yields CDR1 SGHDN and CDR2 FVKESK. The CDR3 runs 16 residues. The V end lost 3 bases, the J end lost 2 bases, and 16 bases lay between the germline ends. In DNA form, the CDR3 reads TGTGCCAGCAGCCACGCTTTGGGACGGCTACAAGAGACCCAGTACTTC. Translated: CASSHALGRLQETQYF.

This clonotype was detected only a few times. The rearrangement joins TRBV7-9 to TRBJ2-5; the D gene is possibly TRBD2 (5 bases). Gene TRBJ2-7 matches the end of the DNA better, so the J call may be wrong. Germline CDR1 and CDR2: SEHNR and FQNEAQ (reference sequence). The CDR3 has 15 amino acids. In DNA, the CDR3 is TGTGCCAGCAGCTCCTCCTCGGGGATTACACACGAGCAGTACTTC. Its translation: CASSSSSGITHEQYF.

The genes are TRBV6-5 and TRBJ1-2; D is perhaps TRBD1 (6 bases). From germline, CDR1 is MNHEY and CDR2 SVGAGI. V was shortened by 6 bases and J by 4 bases, with 18 bases between the two germline ends. This CDR3 comprises 15 residues. CDR3 loop: CASSRGGEYIYGYTF. CDR3 in DNA: TGTGCCAGCAGCAGAGGGGGGGAATATATCTATGGCTACACCTTC.

This clonotype was counted only a few times. The CDR3 coding sequence is TGCGCCAGCAGCTTGGAGGACGGTGGCACTGAAGCTTTCTTT. This translates into CASSLEDGGTEAFF. The rearrangement uses TRBV5-1 and TRBJ1-1; the D is unclear. The germline V gene has CDR1 SGHRS and CDR2 YFSETQ. The CDR3 is made up of 14 amino acids. The ends were cut back, 0 bases at V and 4 bases at J, with 10 bases in the middle.

V gene TRBV4-1 combines with J gene TRBJ1-1; 7 bases agree with TRBD1. The CDR3 is made up of 15 amino acids. Per the germline V gene, CDR1 is MGHRA and CDR2 is YSYEKL. The ends lost 3 bases at V and 1 base at J; junction bases unmatched: 5. The CDR3 sequence: CASSHQGQANTEAFF. The DNA for the CDR3 is TGCGCCAGCAGCCACCAAGGACAGGCGAACACTGAAGCTTTCTTT.

The chain joins TRBV20-1 to TRBJ2-7; D tentatively fits TRBD1 or TRBD2 (5 bases each). CDR3 length: 13 residues. The ends were cut back, 6 bases at V and 2 bases at J, with 14 bases in the middle. The germline CDR1 and CDR2 sequences are DFQATT and SNEGSKA (reference sequence). The CDR3 DNA is TGCAGTGCCTGGGACGGGCAAACCTACGAGCAGTACTTC. It codes for CSAWDGQTYEQYF.

The genes are TRBV7-2 and TRBJ2-7; D possibly corresponds to TRBD2 (6 bases). CDR1 is SGHTA and CDR2 is FQGNSA in the germline V gene. The CDR3 contains 15 residues. V was trimmed by 5 bases and J by 5 bases, leaving 19 bases between them. The CDR3 nucleotides are TGTGCCAGCAGCGGGGAGAACAGAGAGCGGGACGAGCAGTACTTC. Encoded protein: CASSGENRERDEQYF.

Many counts were recorded for this clonotype. Compared with germline, one end of the junction differs, possibly owing to a read error. J is TRBJ1-1 and V is TRBV12-3 or TRBV12-4; D possibly corresponds to TRBD1 (5 bases). CDR3 size: 13 residues. The CDR3 protein is CASSLEGRTEAFF. CDR3 bases: TGTGCCAGCAGCTTAGAGGGGCGAACTGAAGCTTTCTTT.

The V gene is TRBV12-5, the J gene TRBJ2-3; D uncertain. Germline CDR1 LGHNT, CDR2 FRNRAP. The germline V and J ends were trimmed by 0 bases and 0 bases, with 10 bases remaining between them. This CDR3 has 16 amino acids. The DNA of the CDR3 is TGTGCTAGTGGTTTGGTATTAGGGCCTAGCACAGATACGCAGTATTTT. Translation: CASGLVLGPSTDTQYF.

The V gene is TRBV12-3 or TRBV12-4, the J gene TRBJ2-1; a possible D gene is TRBD2 (5 bases). V shed 7 bases and J shed 0 bases, with 16 bases lying between them. CDR3 size: 16 residues. The CDR3 reads CASNRPGLFSYNEQFF. CDR3 DNA sequence: TGTGCCAGCAATCGTCCCGGACTCTTCTCCTACAATGAGCAGTTCTTC.

The chain joins TRBV4-1 to TRBJ2-5; 7 bases line up with TRBD2. Germline V gene sequence: CDR1 MGHRA, CDR2 YSYEKL. V gave up 0 bases and J gave up 5 bases; unmatched junction bases: 9. There are 16 residues in the CDR3. CDR3 loop: CASSQDQASGGETQYF. The CDR3 DNA sequence: TGCGCCAGCAGCCAAGATCAGGCTAGCGGAGGGGAGACCCAGTACTTC.

This clonotype occurred once. The V gene is TRBV7-3, the J gene TRBJ2-2; the match to TRBD2 covers 11 bases. CDR3 length: 15 amino acids. V lost 5 bases and J lost 6; bases outside the gene matches: 5. The germline CDR1 and CDR2 sequences are SGHTA and FQGTGA. This chain's CDR3 is CASSTLAGGPGELFF. Here the CDR3 DNA reads TGTGCCAGCAGCACCTTAGCGGGGGGGCCCGGGGAGCTGTTTTTT.

The chain links TRBV29-1 to TRBJ2-1; D is unresolved. V dropped 3 bases and J dropped 6 bases, with 15 bases sitting between them. CDR1 and CDR2 (germline): SQVTM, ANQGSEA. This CDR3 has 14 amino acids. CDR3 nucleotides: TGCAGCGTTGAGAACTTTCCGTCGGTCAATGAGCAGTTCTTC. Residues: CSVENFPSVNEQFF.

The J gene is TRBJ2-1, the V gene TRBV12-3 or TRBV12-4; the D is unclear. This CDR3 is built from 15 residues. Trimming took 2 bases from V and 8 from J, leaving 16 bases between them. CDR3 DNA: TGTGCCAGCAGTTTACCTACCCCCTCGGACGATGAGCAGTTCTTC. Residues: CASSLPTPSDDEQFF.

This clonotype turned up a few times. The final CDR3 position lacks the conserved phenylalanine or tryptophan, pointing to a likely read error. The chain combines TRBV4-1 with TRBJ1-4; maybe TRBD1 (5 bases). Germline V gene lookup returns CDR1 MGHRA and CDR2 YSYEKL. Trimming left V 0 bases short and J 8 bases short, with 10 bases between. CDR3 length: 14 residues. CDR3 in DNA: TGCGCCAGCAGCCAAGAGGGGGGGTTCGAAAAACTGTTTTCT. Translated, it gives CASSQEGGFEKLFS.

V gene TRBV5-6 combines with J gene TRBJ1-2, with TRBD1 matching over 8 bases. CDR3 length equals 15 residues. The germline V gene encodes CDR1 SGHDT and CDR2 YYEEEE. V shed 4 bases, J shed 0 bases, and the junction held 5 bases outside the gene matches. DNA for the CDR3: TGTGCCAGCAGCACAACAGGGGGAACTAACTATGGCTACACCTTC. It translates to CASSTTGGTNYGYTF. The full variable domain, completed using reference TRBV5-6 and TRBJ1-2, is DAGVTQSPTHLIKTRGQQVTLRCSPKSGHDTVSWYQQALGQGPQFIFQYYEEEERQRGNFPDRFSGHQFPNYSSELNVNALLLGDSALYLCASSTTGGTNYGYTFGSGTRLTVV.